Presented here are 27 T cell receptor beta chains from one specimen sequenced in a study of cytomegalovirus exposure and HLA in healthy donors. This PCR relied on a set of 60 Vbeta primers and 13 Jbeta primers. Assay: immunoSEQ multiplex PCR; the TCRdb copy retains only in-frame clones and omits some. The sample yields 200,000 to 250,000 clones, around four fifths seen once. The sample taken for sequencing was PBMCs. The receptors here all came from a male donor in good health and CMV-seronegative.

The chain joins TRBV7-8 to TRBJ2-7, with TRBD1 matching over 7 bases. Losses at the gene ends were 4 bases for V and 2 bases for J; bases not matched to a gene: 5. Germline V CDR1 and CDR2: SGHVS, FQNEAQ. The CDR3 spans 14 residues. The CDR3 region has the DNA TGTGCCAGCAGCTGGGTAGGGGGCCCCTACGAGCAGTACTTC. Translation gives CASSWVGGPYEQYF.

This clone was counted only a few times. The J gene is TRBJ1-5, the V gene TRBV4-1, with 7 bases identical to TRBD1. In germline, CDR1 is MGHRA, CDR2 YSYEKL. The CDR3 contains 15 residues. The V and J ends lost 1 base and 4 bases, in that order; junction bases with no gene match: 4. The CDR3 region is CASSQVQGHNQPQHF. The CDR3 DNA follows: TGCGCCAGCAGCCAAGTACAGGGGCATAATCAGCCCCAGCATTTT.

This chain links TRBV21-1 with TRBJ1-5; TRBD1 is the table's D call and was not checked against the DNA. TRBV21-1 is reported as a pseudogene. There are 14 residues in the CDR3. Here the CDR3 DNA reads TGTGCCAGCACAGACAGGGGTGGCAATCAGCCCCAGCATTTT. Protein: CASTDRGGNQPQHF.

This chain connects TRBV10-2 to TRBJ2-3, with unresolved D. V was shortened by 4 bases and J by 3 bases, with 11 bases between the two germline ends. This CDR3 spans 14 amino acids. Germline V CDR1 and CDR2: WSHSY, SAAADI. The CDR3: CASSVRPRTDTQYF. The CDR3, as DNA: TGCGCCAGCAGTGTGAGGCCGCGAACAGATACGCAGTATTTT.

This sequence joins TRBV6-5 and TRBJ1-5; maybe TRBD1 (5 bases). Deletions cut 2 bases from V and 1 base from J, with 6 bases between. Germline V gives CDR1 MNHEY, CDR2 SVGAGI. This CDR3 is 14 amino acids long. The CDR3 is CASSYDRSNQPQHF. In DNA form, the CDR3 reads TGTGCCAGCAGTTACGACAGAAGCAATCAGCCCCAGCATTTT.

This chain uses TRBV5-6 with TRBJ1-2; D might be TRBD1 (6 bases). Germline CDR1 and CDR2: SGHDT and YYEEEE. This CDR3 region has 13 residues. The V end lost 7 bases, the J end lost 6 bases, and 16 bases lay between the germline ends. CDR3 region: CASLLGAGNGYTF. CDR3 DNA: TGTGCCAGCCTCTTGGGGGCGGGGAATGGCTACACCTTC.

The V and J genes are TRBV18 and TRBJ1-2; 8 bases align to TRBD1. Per the germline V gene, CDR1 is KGHSH and CDR2 is LQKENI. This CDR3 is 16 amino acids long. J lost 4 bases, V lost 0 bases, and 7 bases had no gene match. Here the CDR3 reads CASSPPSGTGGYGYTF. CDR3 nucleotides: TGTGCCAGCTCACCACCGTCCGGGACAGGAGGCTATGGCTACACCTTC.

This chain uses TRBV9 with TRBJ1-2; 8 nucleotides match TRBD1. Germline V gene sequence: CDR1 SGDLS, CDR2 YYNGEE. This CDR3 region has 18 residues. V lost 2 bases, J lost 0 bases, and 12 bases stayed unmatched. CDR3 nucleotide sequence: TGTGCCAGCAGCGTTAGTCTTGCCCCGGACAGGGCTAACTATGGCTACACCTTC. Its translation is CASSVSLAPDRANYGYTF.

A remark on this clone: At the DNA level, this CDR3 is encoded by other sequences in the same sample as well. This chain joins TRBV5-1 and TRBJ1-1; D not resolved. Looked up from germline, CDR1 is SGHRS and CDR2 is YFSETQ. With 0 bases removed from V and 10 bases from J, the gap between germline ends came to 10 bases. The CDR3 has 12 amino acids. Here the CDR3 DNA reads TGCGCCAGCAGCTTGGTGGGAGATGGAGCTTTCTTT. Protein product: CASSLVGDGAFF.

The chain is built from TRBV9 and TRBJ2-7; 9 bases line up with TRBD1. The CDR3 loop spans 15 amino acids. The trim removed 3 bases at V and 3 bases at J, leaving 7 bases unmatched. Looked up from germline, CDR1 is SGDLS and CDR2 is YYNGEE. The CDR3 loop is CASSAAGTGLYEQYF. The CDR3 DNA is TGTGCCAGCAGCGCTGCCGGGACAGGGCTCTACGAGCAGTACTTC.

This chain joins TRBV6-5 and TRBJ1-5; the D gene is possibly TRBD1 (6 bases). The CDR3 runs 13 residues. Germline CDR1 MNHEY, CDR2 SVGAGI. The germline V and J ends were trimmed by 7 bases and 7 bases, with 14 bases remaining between them. The CDR3 spells CASTPGARQPQHF. The CDR3 DNA sequence: TGTGCCAGCACTCCAGGGGCAAGGCAGCCCCAGCATTTT.

The chain joins TRBV4-1 to TRBJ2-2, with 15 bases identical to TRBD2. The CDR3 loop spans 19 amino acids. Trimming removed 3 bases from V and 7 bases from J; junction bases left unmatched: 12. The germline V gene encodes CDR1 MGHRA and CDR2 YSYEKL. For the CDR3, the DNA is TGCGCCAGCAGCCACTCCGGACTAGCGGGAGGGCCGTCAAGCGGGGAGCTGTTTTTT. Its protein is CASSHSGLAGGPSSGELFF.

CDR3 region: CASSVQGANEKLFF. DNA of the CDR3: TGTGCCAGCAGCGTCCAGGGGGCTAATGAAAAACTGTTTTTT. The chain combines TRBV9 with TRBJ1-4; 7 bases are shared with TRBD1. Germline V gene data show CDR1 as SGDLS and CDR2 as YYNGEE. The J segment lost 3 bases and the V segment lost 2 bases, leaving 1 base of the junction unmatched. The CDR3 length is 14 residues.

The rearrangement links TRBV10-2 to TRBJ2-4; a possible D gene is TRBD2 (5 bases). Germline-derived CDR1 and CDR2 are WSHSY and SAAADI. This CDR3 contains 12 residues. Trimming left V 6 bases short and J 9 bases short, with 12 bases between. CDR3 in DNA: TGCGCCAGCAGGGACTTGGGCGGCATTCAGTACTTC. This translates into CASRDLGGIQYF.

The chain has TRBV6-5 and TRBJ2-5; 14 bases line up with TRBD2. The CDR3 has 15 amino acids. Trimming took 7 bases from V and 9 from J; bases not matched to a gene: 10. CDR1 is MNHEY and CDR2 is SVGAGI in the germline V gene. CDR3 DNA sequence: TGTGCCAGCAAACCCCGACTAGCGGGGGGGAGGGCCCAGTACTTC. It is translated as CASKPRLAGGRAQYF.

Concerning this clone: At one end, the junction sequence differs from germline, possibly due to a read error. The CDR3 DNA reads TGTTCCAGCAGCTTAGGAGGGGGGACAGGGGGCATCTATGGCTACACCTTC. Its protein product is CSSSLGGGTGGIYGYTF. The gene calls are TRBV7-9 and TRBJ1-2; 12 nucleotides align to TRBD1. CDR1 is SEHNR and CDR2 is FQNEAQ in the germline V gene (reference sequence). CDR3 length: 17 amino acids.

This clone turned up a few times. The V and J genes are TRBV5-1 and TRBJ2-7, with 7 bases identical to TRBD1. From germline, CDR1 is SGHRS and CDR2 YFSETQ. Trimming cost V 2 bases and J 3 bases; bases outside gene matches: 11. This CDR3 region has 16 residues. The CDR3 DNA follows: TGCGCCAGCAGCTTACGGGGAGAGGGACAGAACTACGAGCAGTACTTC. Translation: CASSLRGEGQNYEQYF.

The chain combines TRBV2 with TRBJ2-3; possible D gene TRBD2, 6 bases. V shed 1 base and J shed 3 bases, with 11 bases lying between them. Germline-derived CDR1 and CDR2 are SNHLY and FYNNEI. This CDR3 is built from 15 residues. This CDR3 is CASSEGLGGTDTQYF. Written as DNA, the CDR3 is TGTGCCAGCAGTGAAGGCTTGGGGGGTACAGATACGCAGTATTTT.

The V and J genes are TRBV6-5 and TRBJ2-1; D is unclear. Trimming left V 5 bases short and J 3 bases short, with 5 bases between. CDR1 MNHEY and CDR2 SVGAGI come from the germline V gene. The CDR3 sequence is 12 residues long. CDR3 DNA sequence: TGTGCCAGCAGTATAAACTACAATGAGCAGTTCTTC. This sequence encodes CASSINYNEQFF.

The chain employs TRBV6-1 and TRBJ2-1; TRBD1 might be the D (6 bases). The germline V gene encodes CDR1 MNHNS and CDR2 SASEGT. The CDR3 spans 15 residues. V lost 3 bases and J lost 8, with 17 bases in between. CDR3 loop: CASSDRTVFVDEQFF. The CDR3 bases are TGTGCCAGCAGTGACCGGACAGTTTTCGTGGATGAGCAGTTCTTC.

The CDR3 reads CATSRDWLSGNTIYF. In nucleotides, the CDR3 is TGTGCCACCAGCAGAGATTGGCTATCCGGGAACACCATATATTTT. The rearrangement uses TRBV15 and TRBJ1-3; unclear D gene. This CDR3 contains 15 residues. CDR1 is LNHNV and CDR2 is YYDKDF in the germline V gene (reference sequence). With 0 bases removed from V and 7 bases from J, the gap between germline ends came to 13 bases. Full variable domain (missing parts from reference TRBV15 and TRBJ1-3): DAMVIQNPRYQVTQFGKPVTLSCSQTLNHNVMYWYQQKSSQAPKLLFHYYDKDFNNEADTPDNFQSRRPNTSFCFLDIRSPGLGDTAMYLCATSRDWLSGNTIYFGEGSWLTVV.

This chain joins TRBV27 and TRBJ2-5; 11 bases agree with TRBD2. The V gene's germline CDR1 is MNHEY and CDR2 SMNVEV (reference sequence). V lost 7 bases, J lost 2 bases, and 6 bases stayed unmatched. The CDR3 consists of 15 residues. The CDR3 sequence is CASMRLAGPQETQYF. CDR3 DNA: TGTGCCAGCATGCGACTAGCGGGACCTCAAGAGACCCAGTACTTC.

This chain uses TRBV19 with TRBJ1-1; a weak D match, TRBD1 (6 bases). CDR3 length equals 15 residues. V was cut by 6 bases and J by 2 bases, with 16 bases left in between. Germline CDR1 and CDR2: LNHDA and SQIVND (reference sequence). The CDR3 is CASRNTGNINTEAFF. The CDR3 DNA sequence: TGTGCCAGTAGAAATACAGGGAATATTAACACTGAAGCTTTCTTT.

J is TRBJ2-7 and V is TRBV5-5; D gene uncertain. The germline V gene encodes CDR1 SGHKS and CDR2 YYEKEE (reference sequence). The CDR3 has 13 amino acids. V lost 0 bases to trimming and J lost 1 base, with 5 bases between them. The CDR3 sequence: CASSLAESYEQYF. The CDR3 DNA is TGTGCCAGCAGCTTGGCAGAATCCTACGAGCAGTACTTC.

With regard to this clone: One junction end does not reproduce the germline sequence, and a read error may be involved. The chain recombines TRBV9 with TRBJ1-3, with 7 bases aligning to TRBD1. CDR1 and CDR2 (germline): SGDLS, YYNGEE. There are 16 residues in the CDR3. CDR3: CTSSAQGVRSGNTIYF. CDR3 nucleotide sequence: TGTACCAGCAGCGCCCAGGGGGTTCGCTCTGGAAACACCATATATTTT.

The table lists this clone with a count of one. The rearrangement links TRBV9 to TRBJ1-1, with D uncertain. The CDR3 consists of 13 residues. V dropped 0 bases and J dropped 5 bases, with 8 bases sitting between them. CDR1 and CDR2 (germline): SGDLS, YYNGEE. In DNA, the CDR3 is TGTGCCAGCAGCGTAGGCCCCAGTACTGAAGCTTTCTTT. This encodes CASSVGPSTEAFF. Full variable domain (remainder filled in from reference TRBV9 and TRBJ1-1): DSGVTQTPKHLITATGQRVTLRCSPRSGDLSVYWYQQSLDQGLQFLIQYYNGEERAKGNILERFSAQQFPDLHSELNLSSLELGDSALYFCASSVGPSTEAFFGQGTRLTVV.

V usage is TRBV11-2 and J usage is TRBJ2-1; 9 bases are shared with TRBD2. Germline assignment: CDR1 SGHAT and CDR2 FQNNGV. This CDR3 has 17 residues. Trimming at V came to 3 bases and at J to 2 bases, leaving 8 bases not matched to a gene. This CDR3 reads CASSLTPSGVTYNEQFF. CDR3 DNA sequence: TGTGCCAGCAGCTTGACTCCTAGCGGGGTGACCTACAATGAGCAGTTCTTC. The entire variable domain, with the rest obtained from reference TRBV11-2 and TRBJ2-1, is as follows: EAGVAQSPRYKIIEKRQSVAFWCNPISGHATLYWYQQILGQGPKLLIQFQNNGVVDDSQLPKDRFSAERLKGVDSTLKIQPAKLEDSAVYLCASSLTPSGVTYNEQFFGPGTRLTVL.